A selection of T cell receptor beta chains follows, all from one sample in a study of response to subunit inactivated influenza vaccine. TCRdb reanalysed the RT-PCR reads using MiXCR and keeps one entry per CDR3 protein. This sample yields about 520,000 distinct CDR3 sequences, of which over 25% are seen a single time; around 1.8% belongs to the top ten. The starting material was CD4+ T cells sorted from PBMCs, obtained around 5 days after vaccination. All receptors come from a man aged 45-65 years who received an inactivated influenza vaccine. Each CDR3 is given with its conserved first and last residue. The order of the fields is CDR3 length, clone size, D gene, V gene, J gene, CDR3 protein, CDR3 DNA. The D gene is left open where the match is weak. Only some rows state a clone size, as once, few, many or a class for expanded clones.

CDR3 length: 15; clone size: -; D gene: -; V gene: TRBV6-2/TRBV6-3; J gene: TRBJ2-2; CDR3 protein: CASSKEGTGTGELFF; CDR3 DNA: TGTGCCAGCAGCAAGGAGGGTACGGGCACCGGGGAGCTGTTTTTT
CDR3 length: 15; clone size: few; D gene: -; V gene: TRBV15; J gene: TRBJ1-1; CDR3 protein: CATSRGQIKNTEAFF; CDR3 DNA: TGTGCCACCAGCAGAGGACAGATCAAAAACACTGAAGCTTTCTTT
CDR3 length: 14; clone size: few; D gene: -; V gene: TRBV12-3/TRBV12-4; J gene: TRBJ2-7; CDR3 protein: CASSPDSLPYEQYF; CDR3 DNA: TGTGCCAGCAGCCCGGACAGCCTCCCGTACGAGCAGTACTTC
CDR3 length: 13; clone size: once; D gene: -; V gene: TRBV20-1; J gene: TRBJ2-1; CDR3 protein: CSVGGALKNEQFF; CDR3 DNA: TGCAGTGTCGGGGGTGCTTTAAAGAATGAGCAGTTCTTC
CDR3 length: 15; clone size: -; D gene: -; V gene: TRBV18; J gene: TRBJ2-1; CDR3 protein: CASSVWEKVYNEQFF; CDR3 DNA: TGTGCCAGCTCAGTATGGGAGAAGGTCTACAATGAGCAGTTCTTC
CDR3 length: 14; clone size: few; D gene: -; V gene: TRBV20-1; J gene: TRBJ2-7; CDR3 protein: CSARDPGVLGEQYF; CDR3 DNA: TGCAGTGCTAGAGATCCCGGGGTATTGGGCGAGCAGTACTTC
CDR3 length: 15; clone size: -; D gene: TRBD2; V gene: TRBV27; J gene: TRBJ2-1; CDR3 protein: CASKRGRGGPNEQFF; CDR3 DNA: TGTGCCAGCAAACGGGGGCGGGGGGGCCCCAATGAGCAGTTCTTC
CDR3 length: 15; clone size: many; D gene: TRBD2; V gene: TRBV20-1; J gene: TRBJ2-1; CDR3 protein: CSARDPSGYYNEQFF; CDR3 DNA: TGCAGTGCTAGAGACCCTAGCGGGTACTACAATGAGCAGTTCTTC
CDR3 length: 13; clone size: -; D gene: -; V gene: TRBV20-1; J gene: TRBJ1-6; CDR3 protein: CSAPPGPGAPLHF; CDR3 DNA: TGCAGTGCTCCCCCGGGCCCAGGGGCACCCCTCCACTTT
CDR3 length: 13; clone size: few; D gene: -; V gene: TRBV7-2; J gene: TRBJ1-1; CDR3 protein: CASIRQRNTEAFF; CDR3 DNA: TGTGCCAGCATCCGCCAACGGAACACTGAAGCTTTCTTT
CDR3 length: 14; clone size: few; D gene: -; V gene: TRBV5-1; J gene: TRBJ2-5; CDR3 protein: CASSFSSVEAAQYF; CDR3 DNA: TGCGCCAGCAGCTTCTCGAGCGTAGAGGCGGCCCAGTACTTC
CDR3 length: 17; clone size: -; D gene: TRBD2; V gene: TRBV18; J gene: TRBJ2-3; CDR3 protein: CASSPLASGGNTDTQYF; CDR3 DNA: TGTGCCAGCTCACCACTTGCTAGCGGGGGAAACACAGATACGCAGTATTTT
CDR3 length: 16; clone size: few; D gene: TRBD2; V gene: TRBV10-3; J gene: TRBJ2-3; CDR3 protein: CAIRLGTSGNADTQYF; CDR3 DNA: TGTGCCATCAGGCTAGGGACTAGCGGGAATGCAGATACGCAGTATTTT
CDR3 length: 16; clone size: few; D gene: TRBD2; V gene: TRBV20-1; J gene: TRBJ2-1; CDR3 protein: CSARVGTSGGRNEQFF; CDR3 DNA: TGCAGTGCTAGAGTGGGGACTAGCGGGGGACGCAATGAGCAGTTCTTC
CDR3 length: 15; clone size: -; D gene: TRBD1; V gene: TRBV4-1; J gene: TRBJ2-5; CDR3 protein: CASSQDSGTGGGRYF; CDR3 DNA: TGCGCCAGCAGCCAAGATAGTGGGACAGGGGGCGGAAGATACTTC
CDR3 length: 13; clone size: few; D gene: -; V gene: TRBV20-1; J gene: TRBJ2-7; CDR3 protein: CSAPARTSYEQYF; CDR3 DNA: TGCAGTGCTCCAGCCCGGACCTCCTACGAGCAGTACTTC
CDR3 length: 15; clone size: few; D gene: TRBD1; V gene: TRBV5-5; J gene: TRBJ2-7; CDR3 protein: CASSLQGDLTYEQYF; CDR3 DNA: TGTGCCAGCAGCTTACAGGGGGACCTCACCTACGAGCAGTACTTC
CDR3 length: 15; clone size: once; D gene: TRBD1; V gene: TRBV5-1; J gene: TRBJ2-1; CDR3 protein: CASSPDRGQVNEQFF; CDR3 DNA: TGCGCCAGCAGCCCGGACAGGGGGCAGGTTAATGAGCAGTTCTTC
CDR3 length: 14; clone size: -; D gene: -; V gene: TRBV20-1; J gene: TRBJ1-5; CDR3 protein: CSARGSGGNQPQHF; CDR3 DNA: TGCAGTGCTAGAGGATCCGGAGGGAATCAGCCCCAGCATTTT
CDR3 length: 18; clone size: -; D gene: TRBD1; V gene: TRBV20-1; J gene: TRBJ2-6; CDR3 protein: CSARPGTGGLSGANVLTF; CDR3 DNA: TGCAGTGCTAGACCCGGGACAGGGGGTCTTTCTGGGGCCAACGTCCTGACTTTC
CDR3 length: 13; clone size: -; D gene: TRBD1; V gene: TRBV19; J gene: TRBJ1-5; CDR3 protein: CASRGQGYQPQHF; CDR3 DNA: TGTGCCAGTAGGGGACAGGGGTATCAGCCCCAGCATTTT
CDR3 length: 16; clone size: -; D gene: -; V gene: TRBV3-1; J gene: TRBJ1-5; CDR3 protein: CASSPRFARGGEPQHF; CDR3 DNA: TGTGCCAGCAGCCCAAGATTCGCAAGGGGAGGTGAGCCCCAGCATTTT
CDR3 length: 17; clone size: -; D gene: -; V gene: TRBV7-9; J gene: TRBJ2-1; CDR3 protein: CASSLAGSGNYYNEQFF; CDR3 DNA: TGTGCCAGCAGCTTAGCTGGGTCGGGGAACTACTACAATGAGCAGTTCTTC
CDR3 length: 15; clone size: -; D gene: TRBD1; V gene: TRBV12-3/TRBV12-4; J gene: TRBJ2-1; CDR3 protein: CASTTWTGAHNEQFF; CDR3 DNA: TGTGCCAGCACCACTTGGACAGGGGCCCACAATGAGCAGTTCTTC
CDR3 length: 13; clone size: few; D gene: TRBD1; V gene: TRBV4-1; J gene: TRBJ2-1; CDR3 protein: CASSQGDRDRVFF; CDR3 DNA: TGCGCCAGCAGCCAAGGTGACCGGGACAGGGTGTTCTTC
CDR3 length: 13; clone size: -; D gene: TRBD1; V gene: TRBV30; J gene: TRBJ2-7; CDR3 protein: CAWSFGTDYEQYF; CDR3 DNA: TGTGCCTGGAGTTTCGGGACAGACTACGAGCAGTACTTC
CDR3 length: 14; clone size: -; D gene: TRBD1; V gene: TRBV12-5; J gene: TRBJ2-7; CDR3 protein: CASGSGTGISEQYF; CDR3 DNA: TGTGCTAGTGGCTCGGGGACAGGGATTTCCGAGCAGTACTTC
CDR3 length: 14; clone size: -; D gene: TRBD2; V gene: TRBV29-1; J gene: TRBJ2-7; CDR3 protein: CSATLSGRTYEQYF; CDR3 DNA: TGCAGCGCCACTCTTAGCGGGAGGACCTACGAGCAGTACTTC
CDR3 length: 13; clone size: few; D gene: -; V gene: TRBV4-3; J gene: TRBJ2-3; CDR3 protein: CASSQAPGDTQYF; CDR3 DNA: TGCGCCAGCAGCCAAGCACCAGGGGATACGCAGTATTTT
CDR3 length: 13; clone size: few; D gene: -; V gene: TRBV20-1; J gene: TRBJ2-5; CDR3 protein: CSARFSTSETQYF; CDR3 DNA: TGCAGTGCTAGATTTTCTACCTCGGAGACCCAGTACTTC
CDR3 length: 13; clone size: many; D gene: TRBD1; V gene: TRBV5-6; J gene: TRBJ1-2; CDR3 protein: CASSFGTEYGYTF; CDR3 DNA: TGTGCCAGCAGCTTCGGGACAGAGTATGGCTACACCTTC
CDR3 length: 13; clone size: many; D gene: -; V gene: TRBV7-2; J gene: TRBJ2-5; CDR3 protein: CASSFRVAETQYF; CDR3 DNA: TGTGCCAGCAGCTTTAGGGTAGCCGAGACCCAGTACTTC
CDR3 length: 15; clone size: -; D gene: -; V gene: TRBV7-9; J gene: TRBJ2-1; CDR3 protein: CASSLLAGSQSEQFF; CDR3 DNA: TGTGCCAGCAGCTTACTAGCCGGGAGTCAGAGTGAGCAGTTCTTC
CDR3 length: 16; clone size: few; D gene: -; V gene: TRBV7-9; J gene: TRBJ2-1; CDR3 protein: CASRSLLTSSYNEQFF; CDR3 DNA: TGTGCCAGCAGGTCCCTTCTGACGAGCTCCTACAATGAGCAGTTCTTC
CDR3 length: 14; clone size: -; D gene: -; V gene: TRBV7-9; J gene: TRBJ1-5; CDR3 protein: CASSTLGSNQPQHF; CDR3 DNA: TGTGCCAGCAGCACTCTGGGAAGCAATCAGCCCCAGCATTTT
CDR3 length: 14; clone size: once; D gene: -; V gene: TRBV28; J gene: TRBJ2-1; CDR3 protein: CASRGGATYNEQFF; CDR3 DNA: TGTGCCAGCAGAGGGGGGGCCACCTACAATGAGCAGTTCTTC
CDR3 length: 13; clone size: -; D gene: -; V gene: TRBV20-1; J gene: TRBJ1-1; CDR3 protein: CSAPNPRATEAFF; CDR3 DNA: TGCAGTGCGCCGAACCCCAGGGCCACTGAAGCTTTCTTT
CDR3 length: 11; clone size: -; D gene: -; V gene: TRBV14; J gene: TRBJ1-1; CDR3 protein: CASSPMTEAFF; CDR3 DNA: TGTGCCAGCAGCCCTATGACAGAAGCTTTCTTT
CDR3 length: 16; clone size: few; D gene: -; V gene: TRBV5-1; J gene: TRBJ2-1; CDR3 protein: CASSLAKGLNYNEQFF; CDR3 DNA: TGCGCCAGCAGCTTGGCCAAGGGACTGAATTACAATGAGCAGTTCTTC
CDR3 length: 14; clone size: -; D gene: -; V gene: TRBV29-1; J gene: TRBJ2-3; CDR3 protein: CSVVTGTSTDTQYF; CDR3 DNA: TGCAGCGTTGTGACAGGAACTAGCACAGATACGCAGTATTTT
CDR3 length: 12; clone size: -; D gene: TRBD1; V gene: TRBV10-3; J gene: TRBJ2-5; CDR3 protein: CAISEQGETQYF; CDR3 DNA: TGTGCCATCAGTGAACAGGGGGAGACCCAGTACTTC
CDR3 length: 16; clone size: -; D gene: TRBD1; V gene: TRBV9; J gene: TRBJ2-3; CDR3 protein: CASSVGQGQISYTQYF; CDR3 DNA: TGTGCCAGCAGCGTAGGACAGGGTCAAATTTCTTATACGCAGTATTTT
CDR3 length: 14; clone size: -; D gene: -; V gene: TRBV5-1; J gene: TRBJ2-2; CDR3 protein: CASRRFLNTGELFF; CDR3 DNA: TGCGCCAGCCGAAGATTTCTAAACACCGGGGAGCTGTTTTTT
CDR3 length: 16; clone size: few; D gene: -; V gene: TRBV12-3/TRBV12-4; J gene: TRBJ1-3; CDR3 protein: CASSHREKSSGNTIYF; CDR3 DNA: TGTGCCAGCAGCCACAGAGAGAAAAGCTCTGGAAACACCATATATTTT
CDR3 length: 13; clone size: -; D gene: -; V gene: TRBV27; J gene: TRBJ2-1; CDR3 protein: CASSLSGGTEQFF; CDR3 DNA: TGTGCCAGCAGTTTATCGGGGGGTACTGAGCAGTTCTTC
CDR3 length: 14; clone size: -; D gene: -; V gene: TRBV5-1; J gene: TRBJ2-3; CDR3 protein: CASSLDGLPVTQYF; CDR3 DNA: TGCGCCAGCAGCTTGGACGGGTTACCAGTTACGCAGTATTTT
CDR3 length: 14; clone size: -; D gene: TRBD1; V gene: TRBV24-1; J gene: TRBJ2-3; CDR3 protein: CATNTGAGTDTQYF; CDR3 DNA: TGTGCCACCAACACAGGGGCAGGCACAGATACGCAGTATTTT
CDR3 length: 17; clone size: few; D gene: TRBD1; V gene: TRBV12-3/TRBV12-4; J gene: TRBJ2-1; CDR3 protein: CASSLLLGTAPGGEQFF; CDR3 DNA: TGTGCCAGCAGTTTACTACTCGGGACAGCCCCGGGCGGTGAGCAGTTCTTC
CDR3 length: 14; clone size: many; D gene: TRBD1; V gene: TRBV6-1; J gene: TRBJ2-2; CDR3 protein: CASSVGQTRGELFF; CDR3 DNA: TGTGCCAGCAGCGTGGGACAGACTCGGGGGGAGCTGTTTTTT
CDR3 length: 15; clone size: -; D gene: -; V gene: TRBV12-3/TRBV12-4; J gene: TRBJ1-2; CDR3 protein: CASSFMEITSGGYTF; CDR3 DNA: TGTGCCAGCAGTTTTATGGAGATAACGTCGGGGGGCTACACCTTC
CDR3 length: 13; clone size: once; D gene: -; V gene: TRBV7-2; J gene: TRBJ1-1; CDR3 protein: CASSLGRRGEDFF; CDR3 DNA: TGTGCCAGCAGCTTAGGGCGGAGGGGGGAAGACTTCTTT
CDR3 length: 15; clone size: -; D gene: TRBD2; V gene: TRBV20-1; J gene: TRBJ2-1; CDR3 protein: CSASQTSGGAVEQFF; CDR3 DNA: TGCAGTGCTAGCCAGACTAGCGGGGGGGCCGTTGAGCAGTTCTTC
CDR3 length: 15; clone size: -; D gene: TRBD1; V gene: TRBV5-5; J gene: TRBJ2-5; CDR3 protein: CASSWGPGGIETQYF; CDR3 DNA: TGTGCCAGCAGCTGGGGGCCAGGGGGTATTGAGACCCAGTACTTC
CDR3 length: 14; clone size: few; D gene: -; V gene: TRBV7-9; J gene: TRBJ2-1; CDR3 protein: CASTFTGTNNEQFF; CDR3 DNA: TGTGCCAGCACCTTTACGGGTACCAACAATGAGCAGTTCTTC